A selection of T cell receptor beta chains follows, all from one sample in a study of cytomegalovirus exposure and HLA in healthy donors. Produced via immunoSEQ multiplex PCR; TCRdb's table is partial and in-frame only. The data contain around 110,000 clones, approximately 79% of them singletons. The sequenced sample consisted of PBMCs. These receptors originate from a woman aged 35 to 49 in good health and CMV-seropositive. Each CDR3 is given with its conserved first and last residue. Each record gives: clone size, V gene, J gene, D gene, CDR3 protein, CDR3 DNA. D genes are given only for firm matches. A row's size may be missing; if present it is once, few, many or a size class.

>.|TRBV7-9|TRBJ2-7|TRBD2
CASSFGSGTYEQYF
TGTGCCAGCAGCTTTGGTAGCGGGACCTACGAGCAGTACTTC
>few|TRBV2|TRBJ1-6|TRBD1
CASFTGASPLHF
TGTGCCAGCTTCACAGGGGCGTCACCCCTCCACTTT
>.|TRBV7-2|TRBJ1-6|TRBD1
CASSLGQGASSPLHF
TGTGCCAGCAGCTTGGGACAGGGGGCATCTTCACCCCTCCACTTT
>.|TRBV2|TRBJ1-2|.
CASRDDHYGYTF
TGTGCCAGCCGGGATGATCACTATGGCTACACCTTC
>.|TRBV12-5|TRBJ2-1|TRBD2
CASGLAPGLAGGGEQFF
TGTGCTAGTGGTTTGGCCCCTGGGCTAGCGGGGGGCGGTGAGCAGTTCTTC
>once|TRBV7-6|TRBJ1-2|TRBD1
CASSPSGGGDYGYIF
TGTGCCAGCAGCCCCTCGGGAGGGGGCGACTATGGCTACATCTTC
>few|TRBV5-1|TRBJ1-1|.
CASSPYLPNTEAFF
TGCGCCAGCAGCCCCTACCTGCCGAACACTGAAGCTTTCTTT
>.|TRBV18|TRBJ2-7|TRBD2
CASSPAGTSGGYEQYF
TGTGCCAGCTCACCCGCCGGGACTAGCGGGGGTTACGAGCAGTACTTC
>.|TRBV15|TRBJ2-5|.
CATSRVVRSGETQYF
TGTGCCACCAGCAGAGTAGTGAGGAGTGGAGAGACCCAGTACTTC
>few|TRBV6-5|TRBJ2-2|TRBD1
CASRQGAGELFF
TGTGCCAGCAGACAGGGGGCCGGGGAGCTGTTTTTT
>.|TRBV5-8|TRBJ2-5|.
CASSWQRGETQYF
TGTGCCAGCAGCTGGCAAAGGGGGGAGACCCAGTACTTC
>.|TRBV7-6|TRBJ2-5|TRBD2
CASRILAPRETQYF
TGTGCCAGCAGGATACTAGCGCCGAGGGAGACCCAGTACTTC
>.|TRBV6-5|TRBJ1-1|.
CASSYSTGGTEAFF
TGTGCCAGCAGTTACTCGACGGGGGGTACTGAAGCTTTCTTT
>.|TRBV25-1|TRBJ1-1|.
CASSPRVGRGAFF
TGTGCCAGCAGTCCCAGGGTAGGCAGGGGAGCTTTCTTT
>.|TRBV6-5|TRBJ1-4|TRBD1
CASRTTGSEKLFF
TGTGCCAGCAGAACGACAGGGAGTGAAAAACTGTTTTTT
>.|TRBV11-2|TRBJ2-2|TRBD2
CASSLTSGGPGELFF
TGTGCCAGCAGCCTGACTAGCGGGGGCCCCGGGGAGCTGTTTTTT
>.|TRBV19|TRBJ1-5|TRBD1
CASRATGTGSNQPQHF
TGTGCCAGTAGGGCCACCGGGACAGGGAGCAATCAGCCCCAGCATTTT
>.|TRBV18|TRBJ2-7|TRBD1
CASSRDSDSYEQYF
TGTGCCAGCTCAAGGGACAGCGACTCCTACGAGCAGTACTTC
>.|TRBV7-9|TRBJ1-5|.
CSSSLADQPQHF
TGTTCCAGCAGCTTAGCCGATCAGCCCCAGCATTTT
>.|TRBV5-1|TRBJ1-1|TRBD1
CASSLGTGDTEAFF
TGCGCCAGCAGCTTGGGCACAGGGGACACTGAAGCTTTCTTT
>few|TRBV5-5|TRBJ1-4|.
CASSPVGSSEKLFF
TGTGCCAGCAGCCCGGTTGGGAGTTCTGAAAAACTGTTTTTT
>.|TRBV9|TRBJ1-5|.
CASSFTDNQPQHF
TGTGCCAGCAGCTTCACAGATAATCAGCCCCAGCATTTT
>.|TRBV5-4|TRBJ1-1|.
CASSQRQAAGGTEAFF
TGTGCCAGCAGCCAAAGACAGGCGGCTGGTGGCACTGAAGCTTTCTTT
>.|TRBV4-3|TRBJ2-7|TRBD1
CASSQSTADRAYEQYF
TGCGCCAGCAGCCAATCTACTGCGGACAGGGCCTACGAGCAGTACTTC
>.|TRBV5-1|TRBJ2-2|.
CASSLAGTSSAGELFF
TGCGCCAGCAGCTTGGCGGGTACTAGCAGTGCCGGGGAGCTGTTTTTT
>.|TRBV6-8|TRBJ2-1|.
CASSYSNCRRAYNEQFF
TGTGCCAGCAGTTACTCGAATTGCCGGAGGGCCTACAATGAGCAGTTCTTC
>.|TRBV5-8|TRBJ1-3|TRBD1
CASSPWTGRAGNTIYF
TGTGCCAGCAGCCCGTGGACAGGGCGTGCCGGAAACACCATATATTTT
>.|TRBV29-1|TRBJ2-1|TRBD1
CSVEKDRGLNEQFF
TGCAGCGTTGAAAAGGACAGGGGGCTTAATGAGCAGTTCTTC
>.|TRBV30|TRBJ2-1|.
CAWNPRGLPYNEQFF
TGTGCCTGGAACCCACGAGGACTACCCTACAATGAGCAGTTCTTC
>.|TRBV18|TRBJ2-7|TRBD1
CASSPNRGNEQYF
TGTGCCAGCTCACCAAACAGGGGAAACGAGCAGTACTTC
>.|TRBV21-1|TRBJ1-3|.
CASTHRGRGGNTIYF
TGTGCCAGCACCCACAGGGGGCGAGGGGGAAACACCATATATTTT
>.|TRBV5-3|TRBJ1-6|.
CARTSQPSSYNSPLHF
TGTGCCAGAACTAGTCAGCCCAGCTCCTATAATTCACCCCTCCACTTT
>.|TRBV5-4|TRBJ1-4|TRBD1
CASSFQGVGEKLFF
TGTGCCAGCAGCTTCCAGGGGGTTGGGGAAAAACTGTTTTTT
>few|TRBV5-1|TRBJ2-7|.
CASSPEGWFDSYEQYF
TGCGCCAGCAGCCCCGAGGGATGGTTCGACTCCTACGAGCAGTACTTC
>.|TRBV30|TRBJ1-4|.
CAWSVQGGEKLFF
TGTGCCTGGAGTGTACAGGGTGGTGAAAAACTGTTTTTT
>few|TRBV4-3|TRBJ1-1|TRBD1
CASSQETGGGSEAFF
TGCGCCAGCAGCCAAGAGACAGGGGGAGGGTCTGAAGCTTTCTTT
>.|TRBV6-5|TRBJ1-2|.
CASSYRDINYGYTF
TGTGCCAGCAGTTACCGGGACATTAACTATGGCTACACCTTC
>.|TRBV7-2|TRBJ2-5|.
CASSSRDTQETQYF
TGTGCCAGCAGCTCCCGGGATACTCAAGAGACCCAGTACTTC
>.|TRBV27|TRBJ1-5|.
CASRAVYRNQPQHF
TGTGCCAGCAGGGCAGTGTATCGCAATCAGCCCCAGCATTTT
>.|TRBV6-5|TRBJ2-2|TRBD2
CASSDTAGSGELFF
TGTGCCAGCAGTGATACAGCGGGGTCCGGGGAGCTGTTTTTT
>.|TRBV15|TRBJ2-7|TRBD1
CATSSDRQGTGTYEQYF
TGTGCCACCAGCAGCGACCGCCAAGGGACAGGAACCTACGAGCAGTACTTC
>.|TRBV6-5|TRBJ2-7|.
CASRIYRDGPYEQYF
TGTGCCAGCAGGATATACAGGGACGGCCCCTACGAGCAGTACTTC
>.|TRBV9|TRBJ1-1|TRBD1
CASSRGVGTVGSTEAFF
TGTGCCAGCTCCCGAGGGGTGGGGACAGTGGGGAGCACTGAAGCTTTCTTT
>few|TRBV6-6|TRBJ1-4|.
CASSYQRLGDEKLFF
TGTGCCAGCAGCTACCAACGGTTAGGAGATGAAAAACTGTTTTTT
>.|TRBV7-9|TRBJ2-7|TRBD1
CASSPGQGWTYEQYF
TGTGCCAGCAGCCCCGGACAGGGGTGGACCTACGAGCAGTACTTC
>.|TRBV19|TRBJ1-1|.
CASRGSDEGNTEAFF
TGTGCCAGTAGAGGAAGCGATGAAGGGAACACTGAAGCTTTCTTT
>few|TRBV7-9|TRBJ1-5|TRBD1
CASSATGTSNQPQHF
TGTGCCAGCAGCGCGACAGGGACCAGCAATCAGCCCCAGCATTTT
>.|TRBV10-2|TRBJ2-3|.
CASRDTSTDTQYF
TGCGCCAGCAGAGACACGAGCACAGATACGCAGTATTTT
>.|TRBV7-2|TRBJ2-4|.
CASSQQGPEGQYF
TGTGCCAGCAGCCAACAGGGCCCTGAGGGTCAGTACTTC
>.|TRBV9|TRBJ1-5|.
CASSVGNSNQPQHF
TGTGCCAGCAGCGTCGGTAATAGCAATCAGCCCCAGCATTTT
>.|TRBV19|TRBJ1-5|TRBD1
CASSLRGTVSNQPQHF
TGTGCCAGTAGTCTACGAGGGACAGTCAGCAATCAGCCCCAGCATTTT
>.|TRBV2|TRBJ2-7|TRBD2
CASSEAGRDGEQYF
TGTGCCAGCAGTGAAGCGGGGAGGGATGGCGAGCAGTACTTC
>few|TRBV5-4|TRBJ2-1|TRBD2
CASSWGGTTIDNEQFF
TGTGCCAGCAGCTGGGGGGGGACTACGATAGACAATGAGCAGTTCTTC